There are a few counts of the clone carrying this T cell receptor (beta chain). Antigen unknown. This sample is part of a study of memory CD4+ T cells and cytomegalovirus serostatus. Study context: This sample comes from healthy Belgian adults, 9 CMV seropositive, roughly 22 seronegative. General observations from the study: CD4+ memory repertoires contained about two fifths of the 164 reported CMV TCRbeta sequences. Repertoires predicted CMV serostatus with median bootstrapped AUC of roughly 0.95.

The V gene lost 3 bases and the J gene lost 2 bases, with 13 bases spanning the gap. The germline CDR1 and CDR2 sequences are GTSNPN and SVGIG (reference sequence). The CDR3 is made up of 14 amino acids. Clones were read by immunoSEQ multiplex PCR, and TCRdb kept only the in-frame ones, dropping some. The sample shows approximately 60,000 clones, about 73% of them seen only once. Single viable CD3+CD4+CD8-CD45RO+ cells were sorted as the memory CD4+ T cells. The specimen was memory CD4+ T cells from blood. This chain uses TRBV30 with TRBJ1-1; D gene ambiguous. The origin of this receptor is an adult in good health and CMV-seropositive. The CDR3 reads CAWRGIVFNTEAFF. Written as DNA, the CDR3 is TGTGCCTGGAGAGGGATTGTCTTTAACACTGAAGCTTTCTTT.